The entry that follows covers one T cell receptor beta chain sequence. Data came from immunoSEQ multiplex PCR; TCRdb stores just in-frame clones and leaves some out. The sample contains approximately 50,000 clones, 90% of which appear only once. The source of the sample is a study of blood T cell repertoires in COVID-19. The CDR3 spans 15 residues. With 4 bases removed from V and 5 bases from J, the gap between germline ends came to 15 bases. Germline CDR1 reads SGHTA; CDR2 reads FQGTGA. The genes are TRBV7-3 and TRBJ2-1; D gene uncertain. This TCR was sampled from a human donor in a cohort sampled during active COVID-19. Sequencing input: peripheral blood. The CDR3 sequence is CASSSDSASDNEQFF. CDR3 in DNA: TGTGCCAGCAGCTCAGACTCAGCCTCTGACAATGAGCAGTTCTTC.